A single sample gave rise to the 17 T cell receptor beta chains below, sequenced in a study of low-dose radiotherapy and immunotherapy resistance in tumors. The time point: after trial treatment. Treatment given: LDRT plus nivolumab, ipilimumab, low-dose cyclophosphamide and aspirin (RACIN trial). Primers used for first-strand cDNA, a TRAV- and TRBV-specific set, covered both alpha and beta chains. TCRs were put through 20 PCR cycles of amplification with Phusion. A constant-region primer and the V-primer adapter served as the primer pair. TCRdb re-called the reads through MiXCR, storing one row per CDR3 protein. The profile shows about 80,000 distinct CDR3 sequences, less than 20% of them singletons. This specimen consisted of PBMCs, obtained after low-dose radiotherapy plus immunotherapy. All receptors come from a male donor with prostate cancer.

Many counts were recorded for this clonotype. The gene calls are TRBV19 and TRBJ2-2, with 9 positions matching TRBD2. CDR3 size: 15 residues. Germline assignment: CDR1 LNHDA and CDR2 SQIVND (reference sequence). V shed 10 bases and J 6 bases; nucleotides not matched to a gene: 12. The CDR3 is CATATAGGLPGELFF. CDR3 in DNA: TGTGCCACCGCCACTGCGGGAGGGCTTCCCGGGGAGCTGTTTTTT.

Here the CDR3 reads CASSQSKLLGAKNIQYF. The CDR3 DNA follows: TGCGCCAGCAGTCAATCGAAGCTCTTGGGGGCCAAAAACATTCAGTACTTC. V is TRBV23-1 and J is TRBJ2-4; D not certain. TRBV23-1 is given ORF status, its function remaining uncertain. V shed 0 bases and J shed 1 base, with 13 bases lying between them. The CDR3 totals 17 residues.

This clonotype occurred many times. The junction departs from germline at one end; a sequencing error may be responsible. The rearrangement uses TRBV5-6 and TRBJ2-7; D tentatively reads TRBD1 or TRBD2 (5 bases each). CDR1 and CDR2 from the germline V gene are SGHDT and YYEEEE. The CDR3 runs 11 residues. The CDR3 DNA reads TGTGCCAGCAGCCGGACCGGGACGCTCTCCTTC. Its protein is CASSRTGTLSF.

Ten or more counts support this clonotype. CDR3 sequence reads: CASSPTWGMYQETQYF. CDR3 coding DNA: TGTGCCAGCAGCCCCACTTGGGGGATGTACCAAGAGACCCAGTACTTC. The chain employs TRBV14 and TRBJ2-5, with D perhaps matching TRBD1 or TRBD2 (5 bases each). Deletions cut 4 bases from V and 0 bases from J, with 15 bases between. This CDR3 spans 16 amino acids. Germline CDR1 SGHDN, CDR2 FVKESK.

In regard to this clonotype: The DNA is left out, because the CDR3 cannot be placed on it with certainty; the CDR3 is given as TCRdb lists it. The V and J genes are TRBV28 and TRBJ2-2; TRBD1 was called by the table and not checked on the DNA. CDR1 is MDHEN, CDR2 SYDVKM, per germline. The CDR3 spans 13 residues, counting both ends. The chain's CDR3 is CASSRDNGELFFF.

This clonotype was observed many times. The V and J genes are TRBV30 and TRBJ1-1; TRBD1 agrees at 7 bases. The CDR3 is 12 residues long. From germline, CDR1 is GTSNPN and CDR2 SVGIG (reference sequence). Trimming took 8 bases from V and 0 from J; bases not matched to a gene: 3. The CDR3 sequence: CAGDRLNTEAFF. The CDR3, as DNA: TGTGCCGGGGACAGATTGAACACTGAAGCTTTCTTT.

In regard to this clonotype: A read error likely explains this, since a far larger clone differs by one base. V is TRBV7-2 and J is TRBJ2-1, with 9 bases matching TRBD2. This CDR3 comprises 16 residues. CDR1 and CDR2 (germline): SGHTA, FQGNSA. The V and J ends lost 6 bases and 9 bases, in that order; junction bases with no gene match: 15. Written as DNA, the CDR3 is TGTGCCAGCAGTGAAGGCCTAGCGGGGAGCACTAGTGAGCAGTTCTTC. It yields the protein CASSEGLAGSTSEQFF.

This clonotype was counted at least ten times. CDR3 bases: TGTGCCAGCAGTTACTCACCGGGACAGGGGAATCAGCCCCAGCATTTT. It is translated as CASSYSPGQGNQPQHF. This sequence joins TRBV27 and TRBJ1-5, with 10 bases that match TRBD1. Trimming removed 4 bases from V and 4 bases from J; junction bases left unmatched: 7. CDR3 size: 16 residues. CDR1 and CDR2 (germline): MNHEY, SMNVEV (reference sequence).

This clonotype was seen ten or more times. The V and J genes are TRBV29-1 and TRBJ2-6, with D tentatively TRBD1 or TRBD2 (5 bases each). The CDR3 has 16 residues. V dropped 3 bases and J dropped 4 bases, with 16 bases sitting between them. Germline loops: CDR1 SQVTM, CDR2 ANQGSEA. The CDR3 coding sequence is TGCAGCGTTGAGAGTTACGAGGGGCCCGGGGCCAACGTCCTGACTTTC. Translating gives CSVESYEGPGANVLTF.

This clonotype appeared many times. CDR3 sequence (DNA): TGTGCCAGCGTGAGGACAGGGCCGAACTATGGCTACACCTTC. Its translation: CASVRTGPNYGYTF. J is TRBJ1-2 and V is TRBV6-2 or TRBV6-3; 8 bases map to TRBD1. Germline V lookup: CDR1 MNHEY, CDR2 SVGEGT. CDR3 length: 14 residues. The junction had 7 bases not matched to a gene; V was cut back by 8 bases and J by 2 bases.

The sample holds many counts of this clonotype. This rearrangement joins TRBV6-6 to TRBJ2-3; weak D call: TRBD1 (6 bases). Per germline, CDR1 MNHNY and CDR2 SVGAGI (reference sequence). V lost 7 bases and J lost 0, with 8 bases in between. The CDR3 loop spans 13 amino acids. The CDR3 region is CASIQGSTDTQYF. The CDR3 bases are TGTGCCAGCATCCAGGGGAGCACAGATACGCAGTATTTT.

This chain uses TRBV28 with TRBJ2-7; D might be TRBD1 (5 bases). Trimming took 5 bases from V and 0 from J, leaving 14 bases between them. The CDR3 is made up of 15 amino acids. CDR1 and CDR2 from the germline V gene are MDHEN and SYDVKM. CDR3 in DNA: TGTGCCAGCAGTAAACTGGGGCTTAGCTCCTACGAGCAGTACTTC. Encoded protein: CASSKLGLSSYEQYF.

With respect to this clonotype: A far larger clone is one base from this, pointing to a likely read error. The V gene is TRBV6-1, the J gene TRBJ1-5; 8 bases are shared with TRBD1. The V gene end was trimmed by 6 bases and the J gene end by 1 base; junction bases not matched to a gene: 8. CDR1 and CDR2 from the germline V gene are MNHNS and SASEGT. This CDR3 is 16 amino acids long. DNA for the CDR3: TGTGCCAGCAGCCGATCGGGACAGGTCAGCAATCAGCCCCAGCATTTT. It is translated as CASSRSGQVSNQPQHF.

This clonotype came up many times. The chain recombines TRBV29-1 with TRBJ2-7, with 13 bases that match TRBD2. CDR3 length equals 16 residues. Germline V gene sequence: CDR1 SQVTM, CDR2 ANQGSEA. Losses at the gene ends were 6 bases for V and 4 bases for J; bases not matched to a gene: 12. The CDR3 DNA is TGCAGCGTACGGAGGACTAGCGGGGGCCTTCGGTACGAGCAGTACTTC. Translated, it gives CSVRRTSGGLRYEQYF.

Comment on this clonotype: This is likely an artifact of a read error, given a far larger clone one base away. The rearrangement joins TRBV5-5 to TRBJ1-1, with D hard to call. CDR3 size: 15 residues. The germline V gene encodes CDR1 SGHKS and CDR2 YYEKEE (reference sequence). The CDR3 is CASSLAKQQNTEDFF. The CDR3 DNA sequence: TGTGCCAGCAGCTTGGCCAAGCAGCAGAACACTGAAGATTTCTTT.

About this clonotype itself: A much more abundant neighbour one base away suggests this may be a read error. In this CDR3 the conserved last residue, phenylalanine or tryptophan, is missing, so a read error is likely. The V call is TRBV20-1, the J call TRBJ2-1; 8 nucleotides agree with TRBD2. The CDR3 is made up of 12 amino acids. Germline CDR1 and CDR2: DFQATT and SNEGSKA (reference sequence). CDR3 sequence reads: CNVAGGIDEQFI. CDR3 DNA: TGCAATGTTGCGGGAGGTATCGATGAGCAGTTCATC.

This clonotype was picked up many times. V gene TRBV10-3 combines with J gene TRBJ2-2; 12 bases are a match to TRBD2. The CDR3 is made up of 18 amino acids. Germline CDR1 and CDR2: ENHRY and SYGVKD. J was trimmed by 6 bases and V by 2 bases; bases with no gene match: 10. CDR3 region: CAISEALSSSGRAGELFF. Written as DNA, the CDR3 is TGTGCCATCAGTGAGGCACTGTCTTCTAGCGGGAGGGCCGGGGAGCTGTTTTTT.